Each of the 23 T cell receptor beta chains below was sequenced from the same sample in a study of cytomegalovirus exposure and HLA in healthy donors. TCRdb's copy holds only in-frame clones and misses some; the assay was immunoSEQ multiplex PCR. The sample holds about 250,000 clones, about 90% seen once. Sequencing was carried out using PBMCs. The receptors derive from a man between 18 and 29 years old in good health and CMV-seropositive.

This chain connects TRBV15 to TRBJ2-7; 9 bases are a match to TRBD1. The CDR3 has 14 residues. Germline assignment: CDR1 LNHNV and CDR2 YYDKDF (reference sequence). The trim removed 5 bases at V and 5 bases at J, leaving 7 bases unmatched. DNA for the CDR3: TGTGCCACCAGCGCCCGGGACAGGGCCAACGAGCAGTACTTC. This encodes CATSARDRANEQYF.

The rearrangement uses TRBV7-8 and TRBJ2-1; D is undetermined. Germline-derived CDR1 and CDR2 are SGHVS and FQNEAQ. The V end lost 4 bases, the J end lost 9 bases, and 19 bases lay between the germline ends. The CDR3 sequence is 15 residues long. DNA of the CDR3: TGTGCCAGCAGCTCCCCTCCCCGGCTAGACGGTGAGCAGTTCTTC. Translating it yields CASSSPPRLDGEQFF.

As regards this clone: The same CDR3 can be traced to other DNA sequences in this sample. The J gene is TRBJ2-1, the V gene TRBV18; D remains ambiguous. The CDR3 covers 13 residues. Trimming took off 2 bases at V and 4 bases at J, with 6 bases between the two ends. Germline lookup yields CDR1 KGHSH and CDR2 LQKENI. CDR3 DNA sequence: TGTGCCAGCTCACCATCTAGTTACAATGAGCAGTTCTTC. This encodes CASSPSSYNEQFF.

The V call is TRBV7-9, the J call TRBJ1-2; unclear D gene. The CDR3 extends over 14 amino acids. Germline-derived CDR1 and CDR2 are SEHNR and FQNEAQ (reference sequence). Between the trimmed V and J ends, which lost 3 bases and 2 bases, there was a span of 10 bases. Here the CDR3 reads CASSFYLRNYGYTF. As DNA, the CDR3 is TGTGCCAGCAGCTTTTACCTAAGGAACTATGGCTACACCTTC.

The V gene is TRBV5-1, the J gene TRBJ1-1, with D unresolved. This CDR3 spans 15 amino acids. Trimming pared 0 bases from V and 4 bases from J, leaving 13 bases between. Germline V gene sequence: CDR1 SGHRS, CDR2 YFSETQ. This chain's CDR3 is CASSLDWVGPTEAFF. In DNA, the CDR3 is TGCGCCAGCAGCTTGGACTGGGTAGGGCCCACTGAAGCTTTCTTT.

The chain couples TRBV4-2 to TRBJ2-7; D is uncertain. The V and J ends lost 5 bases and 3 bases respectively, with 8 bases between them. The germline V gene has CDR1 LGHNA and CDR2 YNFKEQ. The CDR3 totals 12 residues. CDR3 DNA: TGTGCCAGCAGCTCAAGCCTCTACGAGCAGTACTTC. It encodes CASSSSLYEQYF.

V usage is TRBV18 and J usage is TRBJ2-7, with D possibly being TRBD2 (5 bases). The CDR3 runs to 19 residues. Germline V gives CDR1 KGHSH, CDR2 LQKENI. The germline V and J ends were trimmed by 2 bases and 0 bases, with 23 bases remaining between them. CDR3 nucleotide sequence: TGTGCCAGCTCACCATTTGACGGCAGCGACACTAGGAGCTCCTACGAGCAGTACTTC. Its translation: CASSPFDGSDTRSSYEQYF.

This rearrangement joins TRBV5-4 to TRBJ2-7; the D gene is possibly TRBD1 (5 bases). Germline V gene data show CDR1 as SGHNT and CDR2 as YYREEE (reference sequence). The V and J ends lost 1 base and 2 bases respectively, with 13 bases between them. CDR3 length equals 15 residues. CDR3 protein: CASSLSGQGTYEQYF. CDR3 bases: TGTGCCAGCAGCTTGTCGGGCCAGGGTACCTACGAGCAGTACTTC.

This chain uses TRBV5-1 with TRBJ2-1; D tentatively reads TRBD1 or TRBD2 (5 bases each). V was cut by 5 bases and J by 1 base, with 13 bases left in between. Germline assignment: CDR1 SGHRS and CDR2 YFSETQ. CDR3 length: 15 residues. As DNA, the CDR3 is TGCGCCAGCAGACCCCTGGGGGAGTCCTACAATGAGCAGTTCTTC. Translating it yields CASRPLGESYNEQFF.

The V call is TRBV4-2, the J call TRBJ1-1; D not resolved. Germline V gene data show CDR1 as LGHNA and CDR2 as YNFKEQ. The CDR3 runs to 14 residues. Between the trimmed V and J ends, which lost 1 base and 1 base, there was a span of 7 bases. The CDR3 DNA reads TGTGCCAGCAGCCAAGTCCAGACGAACACTGAAGCTTTCTTT. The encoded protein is CASSQVQTNTEAFF.

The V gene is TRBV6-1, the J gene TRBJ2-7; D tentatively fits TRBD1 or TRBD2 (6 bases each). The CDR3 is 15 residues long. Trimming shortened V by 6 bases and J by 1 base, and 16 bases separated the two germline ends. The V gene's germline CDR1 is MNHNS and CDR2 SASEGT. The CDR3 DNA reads TGTGCCAGCAGCCCGGGGGCCGGGAGTTCCTACGAGCAGTACTTC. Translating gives CASSPGAGSSYEQYF.

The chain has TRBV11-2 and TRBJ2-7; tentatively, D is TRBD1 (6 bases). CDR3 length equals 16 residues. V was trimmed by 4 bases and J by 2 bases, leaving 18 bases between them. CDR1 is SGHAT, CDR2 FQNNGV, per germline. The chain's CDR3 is CASSSILTGIAYEQYF. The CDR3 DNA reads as TGTGCCAGCAGCTCGATACTTACAGGGATTGCCTACGAGCAGTACTTC. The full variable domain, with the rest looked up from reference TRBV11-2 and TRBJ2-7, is EAGVAQSPRYKIIEKRQSVAFWCNPISGHATLYWYQQILGQGPKLLIQFQNNGVVDDSQLPKDRFSAERLKGVDSTLKIQPAKLEDSAVYLCASSSILTGIAYEQYFGPGTRLTVT.

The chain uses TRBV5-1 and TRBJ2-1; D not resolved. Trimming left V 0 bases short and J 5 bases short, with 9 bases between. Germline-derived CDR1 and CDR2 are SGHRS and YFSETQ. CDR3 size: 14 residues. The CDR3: CASSLDWYNNEQFF. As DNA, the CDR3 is TGCGCCAGCAGCTTGGATTGGTACAACAATGAGCAGTTCTTC.

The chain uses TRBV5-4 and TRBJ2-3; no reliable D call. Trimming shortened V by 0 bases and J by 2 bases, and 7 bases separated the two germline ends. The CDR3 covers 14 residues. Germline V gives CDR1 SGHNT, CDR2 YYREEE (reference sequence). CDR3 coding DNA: TGTGCCAGCAGCTTGGGTACCAACACAGATACGCAGTATTTT. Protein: CASSLGTNTDTQYF.

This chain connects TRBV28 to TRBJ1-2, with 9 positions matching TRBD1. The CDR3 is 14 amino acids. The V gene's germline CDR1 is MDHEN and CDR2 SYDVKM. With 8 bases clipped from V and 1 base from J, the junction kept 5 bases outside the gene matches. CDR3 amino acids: CASQGQGRNYGYTF. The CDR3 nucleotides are TGTGCCAGCCAGGGACAGGGCCGTAACTATGGCTACACCTTC.

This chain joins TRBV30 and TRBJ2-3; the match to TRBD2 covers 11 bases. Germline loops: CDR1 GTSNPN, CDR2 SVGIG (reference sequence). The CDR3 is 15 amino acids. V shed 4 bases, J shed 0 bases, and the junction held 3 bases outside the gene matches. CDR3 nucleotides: TGTGCCTGGACTACTAGCGGGGGTAGCACAGATACGCAGTATTTT. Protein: CAWTTSGGSTDTQYF.

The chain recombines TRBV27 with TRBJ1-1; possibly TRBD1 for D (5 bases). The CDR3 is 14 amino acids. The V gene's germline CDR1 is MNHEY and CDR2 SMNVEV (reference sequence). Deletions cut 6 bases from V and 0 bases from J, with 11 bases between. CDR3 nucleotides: TGTGCCAGCAGCCAACCAGGGATGAACACTGAAGCTTTCTTT. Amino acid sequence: CASSQPGMNTEAFF.

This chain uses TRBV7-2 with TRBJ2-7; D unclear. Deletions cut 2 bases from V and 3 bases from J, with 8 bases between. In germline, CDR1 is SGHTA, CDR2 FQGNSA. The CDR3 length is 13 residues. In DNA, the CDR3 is TGTGCCAGCAGCTTATTATACCGCTACGAGCAGTACTTC. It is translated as CASSLLYRYEQYF.

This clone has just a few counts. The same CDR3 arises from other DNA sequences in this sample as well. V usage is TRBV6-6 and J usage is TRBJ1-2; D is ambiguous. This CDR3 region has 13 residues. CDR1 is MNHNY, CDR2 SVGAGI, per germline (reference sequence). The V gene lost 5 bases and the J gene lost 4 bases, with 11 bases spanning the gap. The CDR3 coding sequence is TGTGCCAGCAGTCCCGGGCTGGTCTATGGCTACACCTTC. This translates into CASSPGLVYGYTF.

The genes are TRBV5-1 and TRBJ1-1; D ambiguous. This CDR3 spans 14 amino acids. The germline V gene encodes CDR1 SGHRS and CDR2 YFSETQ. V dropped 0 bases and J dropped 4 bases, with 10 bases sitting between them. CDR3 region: CASSLVPVGTEAFF. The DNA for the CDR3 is TGCGCCAGCAGCTTGGTCCCGGTCGGCACTGAAGCTTTCTTT.

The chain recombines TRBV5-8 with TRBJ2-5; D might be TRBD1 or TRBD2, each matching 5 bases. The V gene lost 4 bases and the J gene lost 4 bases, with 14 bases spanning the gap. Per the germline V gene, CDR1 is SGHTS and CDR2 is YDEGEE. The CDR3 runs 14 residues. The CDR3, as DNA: TGTGCCAGCAGCCCCGGGGCGGATAGAGAGACCCAGTACTTC. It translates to CASSPGADRETQYF.

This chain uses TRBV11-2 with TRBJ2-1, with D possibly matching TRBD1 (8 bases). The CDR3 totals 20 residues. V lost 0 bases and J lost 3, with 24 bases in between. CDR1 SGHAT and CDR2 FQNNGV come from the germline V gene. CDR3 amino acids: CASSLDGRYRGRGLYNEQFF. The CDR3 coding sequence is TGTGCCAGCAGCTTAGATGGTCGGTACAGGGGGAGGGGGCTCTACAATGAGCAGTTCTTC.

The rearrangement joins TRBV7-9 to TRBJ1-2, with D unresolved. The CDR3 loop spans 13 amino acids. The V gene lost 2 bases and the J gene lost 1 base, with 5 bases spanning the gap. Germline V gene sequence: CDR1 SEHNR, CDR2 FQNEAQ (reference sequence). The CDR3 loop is CASSLSVNYGYTF. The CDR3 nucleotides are TGTGCCAGCAGCTTATCAGTTAACTATGGCTACACCTTC.